What follows are 28 T cell receptor beta chains derived from one specimen sequenced in a study of blood T cell repertoires in COVID-19. Data came from immunoSEQ multiplex PCR; TCRdb stores just in-frame clones and leaves some out. Among 50,000 to 60,000 clones, roughly 87% were seen once, and the ten largest hold roughly 3.9%. The sequenced sample was peripheral blood. The receptors come from a man aged 35 to 55 with COVID-19, enrolled during active disease.

The chain is built from TRBV30 and TRBJ1-3; D remains ambiguous. The germline gives CDR1 GTSNPN, CDR2 SVGIG (reference sequence). The CDR3 consists of 15 residues. V shed 3 bases and J shed 0 bases, with 12 bases lying between them. Here the CDR3 reads CAWSPTSFSGNTIYF. DNA of the CDR3: TGTGCCTGGAGCCCGACAAGTTTCTCTGGAAACACCATATATTTT. The full variable domain, completed using reference TRBV30 and TRBJ1-3, is SQTIHQWPATLVQPVGSPLSLECTVEGTSNPNLYWYRQAAGRGLQLLFYSVGIGQISSEVPQNLSASRPQDRQFILSSKKLLLSDSGFYLCAWSPTSFSGNTIYFGEGSWLTVV.

The chain is built from TRBV28 and TRBJ1-2; 7 positions match TRBD1. V lost 4 bases and J lost 5; bases outside the gene matches: 16. Germline V gives CDR1 MDHEN, CDR2 SYDVKM. The CDR3 consists of 17 residues. DNA of the CDR3: TGTGCCAGCAGTTCACCGGAACAGGGGAAGTGGAGGTATGGCTACACCTTC. Translation gives CASSSPEQGKWRYGYTF.

The chain links TRBV15 to TRBJ1-2; D is undetermined. This CDR3 contains 15 residues. V was clipped by 2 bases and J by 3 bases, with 13 bases between them. Germline lookup yields CDR1 LNHNV and CDR2 YYDKDF (reference sequence). The CDR3 region has the DNA TGTGCCACCAGCAGACCAAGGCGGGGAGACTATGGCTACACCTTC. This gives the protein CATSRPRRGDYGYTF.

The chain joins TRBV7-9 to TRBJ1-3; D ambiguous. Germline values: CDR1 SEHNR, CDR2 FQNEAQ (reference sequence). The V end lost 6 bases, the J end lost 1 base, and 7 bases lay between the germline ends. The CDR3 is 13 amino acids. CDR3 sequence: CASSRGSGNTIYF. For the CDR3, the DNA is TGTGCCAGCAGTCGGGGTTCTGGAAACACCATATATTTT.

This clone was seen a handful of times. The J gene is TRBJ1-1, the V gene TRBV4-2, with D perhaps matching TRBD1 (5 bases). CDR1 and CDR2 (germline): LGHNA, YNFKEQ. V was shortened by 0 bases and J by 13 bases, with 18 bases between the two germline ends. The CDR3 is 14 amino acids. This CDR3 reads CASSQDRGAGSGFF. The CDR3 bases are TGTGCCAGCAGCCAAGATCGGGGCGCGGGATCGGGTTTCTTT.

This clone was counted a few times. V is TRBV30 and J is TRBJ1-4; 9 bases agree with TRBD1. CDR1 GTSNPN and CDR2 SVGIG come from the germline V gene (reference sequence). Unmatched junction bases numbered 6, after V lost 5 bases and J lost 5 bases. This CDR3 is built from 14 residues. The CDR3 sequence is CAWEAGTGNEKLFF. The CDR3 region has the DNA TGTGCCTGGGAAGCCGGGACAGGGAATGAAAAACTGTTTTTT.

DNA of the CDR3: TGTGCCAGCAGCCTGGGACAGGGTCACCAAGAGACCCAGTACTTC. It specifies CASSLGQGHQETQYF. This sequence joins TRBV13 and TRBJ2-5, with 9 positions matching TRBD1. The germline gives CDR1 PRHDT, CDR2 FYEKMQ (reference sequence). The CDR3 consists of 15 residues. V shed 5 bases, J shed 0 bases, and the junction held 4 bases outside the gene matches.

This clone has only one observation. The gene calls are TRBV4-2 and TRBJ1-2; D is undetermined. The germline V gene encodes CDR1 LGHNA and CDR2 YNFKEQ. This CDR3 has 13 residues. V lost 1 base, J lost 3 bases, and 6 bases lay in between. This CDR3 is CASSQARDYGYTF. The CDR3 bases are TGTGCCAGCAGCCAAGCGAGAGACTATGGCTACACCTTC.

A single count supports this clone. The chain joins TRBV5-1 to TRBJ2-3; D is ambiguous. The germline V and J ends were trimmed by 0 bases and 0 bases, with 2 bases remaining between them. This CDR3 region has 13 residues. CDR1 is SGHRS, CDR2 YFSETQ, per germline. CDR3 DNA sequence: TGCGCCAGCAGCTTGGCTAGCACAGATACGCAGTATTTT. It is translated as CASSLASTDTQYF. The full variable domain, with the rest looked up from reference TRBV5-1 and TRBJ2-3, is KAGVTQTPRYLIKTRGQQVTLSCSPISGHRSVSWYQQTPGQGLQFLFEYFSETQRNKGNFPGRFSGRQFSNSRSEMNVSTLELGDSALYLCASSLASTDTQYFGPGTRLTVL.

V gene TRBV7-2 combines with J gene TRBJ1-6; TRBD1 matches at 10 bases. The CDR3 is 17 residues long. Germline V lookup: CDR1 SGHTA, CDR2 FQGNSA. With V trimmed by 2 bases and J by 7 bases, 8 bases remained unmatched. CDR3 residues: CASSLTGTGAFNSPLHF. DNA of the CDR3: TGTGCCAGCAGCTTAACGGGGACAGGGGCCTTCAATTCACCCCTCCACTTT.

The rearrangement links TRBV10-3 to TRBJ1-3, with D perhaps matching TRBD1 (5 bases). CDR3 size: 16 residues. V was clipped by 3 bases and J by 0 bases, with 12 bases between them. Germline V gene data show CDR1 as ENHRY and CDR2 as SYGVKD. The CDR3 DNA reads as TGTGCCATCAGTGACCCTACAGGCGGCTCTGGAAACACCATATATTTT. Translation: CAISDPTGGSGNTIYF.

V usage is TRBV29-1 and J usage is TRBJ2-2, with TRBD2 as a possible D gene (7 bases). The CDR3 sequence is 15 residues long. Germline CDR1 and CDR2: SQVTM and ANQGSEA. Trimming shortened V by 5 bases and J by 6 bases, and 19 bases separated the two germline ends. CDR3 in DNA: TGCAGCGTTAACAGGGCGGGAGAGAGATCCGGGGAGCTGTTTTTT. Residues: CSVNRAGERSGELFF.

The rearrangement uses TRBV5-6 and TRBJ2-5; a weak D match, TRBD1 (6 bases). Germline CDR1 and CDR2: SGHDT and YYEEEE. Deletions cut 1 base from V and 5 bases from J, with 15 bases between. The CDR3 contains 15 residues. The CDR3 coding sequence is TGTGCCAGCAGCTTGATCCCCGGCAGGGGCGAGACCCAGTACTTC. Encoded protein: CASSLIPGRGETQYF.

The J gene is TRBJ1-5, the V gene TRBV28, with TRBD1 as a possible D gene (5 bases). The CDR3 sequence is 15 residues long. The germline gives CDR1 MDHEN, CDR2 SYDVKM. V was pared by 5 bases and J by 4 bases, with 15 bases between. In DNA, the CDR3 is TGTGCCAGCAGTATGGGAGGGGTAAGAAATCAGCCCCAGCATTTT. It translates to CASSMGGVRNQPQHF.

This clone showed up many times. The CDR3 bases are TGTGCCAGCAGTAAGACTTTGCCGGGACTAGCGGCCTCATACGAGCAGTACTTC. Amino acid sequence: CASSKTLPGLAASYEQYF. V usage is TRBV2 and J usage is TRBJ2-7; TRBD2 agrees at 11 bases. The CDR3 has 18 residues. V shed 5 bases and J 4 bases; nucleotides not matched to a gene: 16. Germline CDR1 is SNHLY and CDR2 is FYNNEI.

V is TRBV2 and J is TRBJ2-5; possibly TRBD2 for D (5 bases). The CDR3 covers 13 residues. Trimming stripped 6 bases from V and 3 bases from J, with 11 bases between. From germline, CDR1 is SNHLY and CDR2 FYNNEI. The CDR3 reads CASRTDGKETQYF. The CDR3 DNA sequence: TGTGCCAGCAGGACCGACGGGAAAGAGACCCAGTACTTC. Full variable domain (outside the CDR3, taken from reference TRBV2 and TRBJ2-5): EPEVTQTPSHQVTQMGQEVILRCVPISNHLYFYWYRQILGQKVEFLVSFYNNEISEKSEIFDDQFSVERPDGSNFTLKIRSTKLEDSAMYFCASRTDGKETQYFGPGTRLLVL.

This chain connects TRBV29-1 to TRBJ2-7; 7 bases align to TRBD1. V gave up 6 bases and J gave up 4 bases; unmatched junction bases: 12. Germline V gene sequence: CDR1 SQVTM, CDR2 ANQGSEA. This CDR3 contains 14 residues. In nucleotides, the CDR3 is TGCAGCGTGTTTCTCCGGGACAGCCCTTACGAGCAGTACTTC. Its protein product is CSVFLRDSPYEQYF.

In its sample, this clone was seen once. The rearrangement links TRBV3-1 (or the pseudogene TRBV3-2) to TRBJ1-6, with a weak D call TRBD1 (6 bases). The CDR3 covers 15 residues. Deletions cut 1 base from V and 8 bases from J, with 12 bases between. The germline CDR1 and CDR2 sequences are LGHDT and YNNKEL (reference sequence). CDR3 residues: CASSQASGQDSPLHF. The DNA of the CDR3 is TGTGCCAGCAGCCAAGCCTCGGGACAAGATTCACCCCTCCACTTT.

The chain couples TRBV10-2 to TRBJ1-1, with D uncertain. Looked up from germline, CDR1 is WSHSY and CDR2 is SAAADI. CDR3 size: 13 residues. Deletions cut 5 bases from V and 8 bases from J, with 15 bases between. The CDR3: CASSLSLTWEAFF. CDR3 sequence (DNA): TGCGCCAGCAGTCTCTCCCTCACATGGGAAGCTTTCTTT.

The chain links TRBV10-2 to TRBJ1-6; unclear D gene. The V gene's germline CDR1 is WSHSY and CDR2 SAAADI. Trimming removed 2 bases at V and 8 bases at J, with 10 bases between. This CDR3 spans 14 amino acids. The CDR3, as DNA: TGCGCCAGCAGTGAGGCGGGCGCGGATTCACCCCTCCACTTT. This codes for CASSEAGADSPLHF.

This clone has a handful of counts. The chain joins TRBV19 to TRBJ2-6, with 7 positions matching TRBD1. The V segment lost 7 bases and the J segment 1 base; nucleotides outside the gene matches: 7. Per the germline V gene, CDR1 is LNHDA and CDR2 is SQIVND (reference sequence). CDR3 length: 16 residues. The CDR3 reads CASNDRVGSGANVLTF. The CDR3 DNA reads as TGTGCCAGTAACGACAGGGTAGGGTCTGGGGCCAACGTCCTGACTTTC.

The chain couples TRBV27 to TRBJ2-3; D perhaps matches TRBD2 (5 bases). The germline V gene encodes CDR1 MNHEY and CDR2 SMNVEV (reference sequence). The CDR3 totals 16 residues. With 6 bases removed from V and 2 bases from J, the gap between germline ends came to 18 bases. The CDR3 bases are TGTGCCAGCAGCGCCCCCCTGTCGGGATACACAGATACGCAGTATTTT. It translates to CASSAPLSGYTDTQYF.

CDR3 sequence (DNA): TGTGCCAGCAGATTTGGGGCGTTGAGCACCCCAACTAATGAAAAACTGTTTTTT. Encoded protein: CASRFGALSTPTNEKLFF. This sequence joins TRBV2 and TRBJ1-4; a weak D match, TRBD1 (5 bases). The V and J ends lost 6 bases and 0 bases respectively, with 20 bases between them. The CDR3 has 18 residues. The germline V gene has CDR1 SNHLY and CDR2 FYNNEI.

V gene TRBV2 combines with J gene TRBJ2-7; the D gene is possibly TRBD1 (5 bases). V lost 4 bases and J 0 bases, leaving 7 bases between the germline ends. The CDR3 is made up of 13 amino acids. Germline loops: CDR1 SNHLY, CDR2 FYNNEI. CDR3 residues: CASSGQSSYEQYF. Written as DNA, the CDR3 is TGTGCCAGCAGTGGACAGAGCTCCTACGAGCAGTACTTC.

The V call is TRBV19, the J call TRBJ1-4; a possible D gene is TRBD1 (6 bases). The germline gives CDR1 LNHDA, CDR2 SQIVND (reference sequence). This CDR3 is built from 14 residues. V lost 7 bases, J lost 4 bases, and 13 bases lay in between. CDR3 DNA: TGTGCCAGTACTACGGACAGTTTTAATGAAAAACTGTTTTTT. Translating gives CASTTDSFNEKLFF.

The genes are TRBV10-3 and TRBJ1-1; possibly TRBD1 for D (5 bases). Germline assignment: CDR1 ENHRY and CDR2 SYGVKD. Trimming cost V 10 bases and J 2 bases, with 11 bases left between them. The CDR3 sequence is 12 residues long. CDR3 bases: TGTGCCACACAGGCTAGTAACACTGAAGCTTTCTTT. This codes for CATQASNTEAFF.

The gene calls are TRBV3-1 (or the pseudogene TRBV3-2) and TRBJ1-2, with 9 nucleotides matching TRBD1. The CDR3 is made up of 15 amino acids. Trimming removed 4 bases from V and 7 bases from J; junction bases left unmatched: 10. CDR1 LGHDT and CDR2 YNNKEL come from the germline V gene (reference sequence). CDR3 DNA: TGTGCCAGCAGCCGGATCTCCGGGACAGGGACTGGCTACACCTTC. Translated: CASSRISGTGTGYTF.

This chain uses TRBV5-4 with TRBJ2-7, with TRBD1 matching 7 bases. V lost 0 bases to trimming and J lost 12 bases; unmatched junction nucleotides: 6. Germline CDR1 reads SGHNT; CDR2 reads YYREEE (reference sequence). The CDR3 runs 12 residues. CDR3 coding DNA: TGTGCCAGCAGCTTGGACTGGGGACAGAGGTACTTC. Its protein product is CASSLDWGQRYF.